This TCR beta chain was retrieved from a study of T cells after yellow fever vaccination. Overall study findings and caveats: The study found a weaker secondary response that peaked faster, day 5 versus 15. Highly abundant clonotypes carried over from the bulk population could end up in FACS-sorted repertoires as contaminants. Reappearance after the booster was seen for most primary-vaccination clones, at 95% to 98% CD4 and more than 80% CD8.

Concerning this clonotype itself: Its antigen remains unknown.

The study made its TCR cDNA through 5'RACE template switching. That step introduced a universal primer site along with UMIs. TCRdb redid the calling of the 5' RACE reads with MiXCR, one entry per CDR3 protein. Altogether around 590,000 distinct CDR3 sequences are present, 9% to 15% being singletons, with the ten largest covering 14% to 15%. Looked up from germline, CDR1 is SGHVS and CDR2 is FQNEAQ. This CDR3 spans 15 amino acids. Losses at the gene ends were 5 bases for V and 2 bases for J; bases not matched to a gene: 5. The rearrangement uses TRBV7-8 and TRBJ2-5; the match to TRBD2 covers 10 bases. This specimen consisted of PBMCs, obtained on the day of the yellow fever booster vaccination. The sequence was collected from a young man who received the YFV17D yellow fever vaccine. CDR3 sequence (DNA): TGTGCCAGCAGCCCTGGACTAGCGGTACAAGAGACCCAGTACTTC. It yields the protein CASSPGLAVQETQYF.